This T cell receptor (beta chain) was observed in a study of Ad26.COV2.S vaccination and SARS-CoV-2 variants. Study as a whole: Ad26.COV2.S, an intramuscular injection, was given once or twice 56 days apart.

Germline V gives CDR1 LNHDA, CDR2 SQIVND (reference sequence). Trimming took 5 bases from V and 4 from J; bases not matched to a gene: 8. This CDR3 spans 16 amino acids. The table lists this clone with many counts. The sample's treatment: over 15 received Ad26.COV2.S at low or high dose, single or two shots; roughly five received placebo; per-sample allocation not given. Collection of the samples took place on day 63 after the first injection of vaccine or placebo. Within Boston, the person who donated was an adult of 18-55 years. Ad26.COV2.S expressed prefusion-stabilized spike from the original Wuhan strain. Only in-frame clones appear in the TCRdb table, and some are missing; sequencing was by immunoSEQ multiplex PCR. The table shows under 300,000 clones, with roughly 85% occurring only once.

The origin of this receptor is a person aged 18-65 years who received the Ad26.COV2.S COVID-19 vaccine or a placebo. The material was peripheral blood, obtained in a trial of Ad26.COV2.S vaccine versus placebo. This chain connects TRBV19 to TRBJ2-3; TRBD2 agrees at 11 bases. Written as DNA, the CDR3 is TGTGCCAGTAGTCCGACCGGGACTAGCGGATCAGATACGCAGTATTTT. Translated: CASSPTGTSGSDTQYF.